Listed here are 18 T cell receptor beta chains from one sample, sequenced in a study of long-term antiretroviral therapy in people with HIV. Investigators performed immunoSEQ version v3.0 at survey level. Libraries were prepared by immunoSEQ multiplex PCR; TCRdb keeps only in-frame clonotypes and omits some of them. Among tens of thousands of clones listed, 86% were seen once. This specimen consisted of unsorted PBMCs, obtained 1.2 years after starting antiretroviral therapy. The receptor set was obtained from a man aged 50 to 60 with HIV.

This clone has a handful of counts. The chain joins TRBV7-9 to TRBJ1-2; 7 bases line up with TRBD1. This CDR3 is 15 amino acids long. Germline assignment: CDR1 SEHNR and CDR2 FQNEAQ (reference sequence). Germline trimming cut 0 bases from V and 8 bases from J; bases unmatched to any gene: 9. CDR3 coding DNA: TGTGCCAGCAGCTTAGCGATTGAGGGGGCAAGGGGCTACACCTTC. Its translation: CASSLAIEGARGYTF. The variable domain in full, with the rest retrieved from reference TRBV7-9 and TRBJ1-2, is DTGVSQNPRHKITKRGQNVTFRCDPISEHNRLYWYRQTLGQGPEFLTYFQNEAQLEKSRLLSDRFSAERPKGSFSTLEIQRTEQGDSAMYLCASSLAIEGARGYTFGSGTRLTVV.

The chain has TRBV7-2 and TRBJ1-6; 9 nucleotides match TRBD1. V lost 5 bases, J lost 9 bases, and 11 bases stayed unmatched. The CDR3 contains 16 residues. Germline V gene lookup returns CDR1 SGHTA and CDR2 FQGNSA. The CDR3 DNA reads TGTGCCAGCAGCCTCCTTTTACAGGGGGCGGGTTCACCCCTCCACTTT. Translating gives CASSLLLQGAGSPLHF.

CDR3 loop: CASSNGQGNYGYTF. The CDR3 DNA sequence: TGTGCCAGCAGCAACGGACAGGGAAACTATGGCTACACCTTC. The rearrangement uses TRBV7-3 and TRBJ1-2; TRBD1 aligns across 8 bases. The CDR3 is made up of 14 amino acids. The germline CDR1 and CDR2 sequences are SGHTA and FQGTGA. The junction had 4 bases not matched to a gene; V was cut back by 5 bases and J by 2 bases. The full variable domain, in which reference TRBV7-3 and TRBJ1-2 provide the parts outside the CDR3, is GAGVSQTPSNKVTEKGKYVELRCDPISGHTALYWYRQSLGQGPEFLIYFQGTGAADDSGLPNDRFFAVRPEGSVSTLKIQRTERGDSAVYLCASSNGQGNYGYTFGSGTRLTVV.

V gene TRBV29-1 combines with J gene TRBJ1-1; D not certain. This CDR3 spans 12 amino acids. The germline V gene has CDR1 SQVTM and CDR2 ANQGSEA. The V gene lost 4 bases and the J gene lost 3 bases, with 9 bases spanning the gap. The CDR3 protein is CSVVNRDTEAFF. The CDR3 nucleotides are TGCAGCGTTGTAAACCGAGACACTGAAGCTTTCTTT.

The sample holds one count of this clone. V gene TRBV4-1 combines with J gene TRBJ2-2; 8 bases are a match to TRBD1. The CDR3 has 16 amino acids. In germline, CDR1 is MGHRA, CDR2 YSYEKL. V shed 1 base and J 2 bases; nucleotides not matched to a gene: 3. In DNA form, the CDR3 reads TGCGCCAGCAGCCAAGGAACAGGGGGAAACACCGGGGAGCTGTTTTTT. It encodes CASSQGTGGNTGELFF.

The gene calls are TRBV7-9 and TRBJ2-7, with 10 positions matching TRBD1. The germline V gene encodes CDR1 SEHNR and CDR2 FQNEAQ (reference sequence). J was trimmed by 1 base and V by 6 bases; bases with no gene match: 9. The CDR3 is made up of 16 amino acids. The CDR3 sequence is CASSHGGGQGSYEQYF. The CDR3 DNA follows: TGTGCCAGCAGTCATGGCGGGGGACAGGGGTCCTACGAGCAGTACTTC.

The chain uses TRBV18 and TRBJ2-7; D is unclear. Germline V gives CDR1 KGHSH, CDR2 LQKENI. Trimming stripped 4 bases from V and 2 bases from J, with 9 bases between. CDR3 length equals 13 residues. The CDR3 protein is CASSLTRTYEQYF. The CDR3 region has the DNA TGTGCCAGCTCACTGACCCGGACCTACGAGCAGTACTTC.

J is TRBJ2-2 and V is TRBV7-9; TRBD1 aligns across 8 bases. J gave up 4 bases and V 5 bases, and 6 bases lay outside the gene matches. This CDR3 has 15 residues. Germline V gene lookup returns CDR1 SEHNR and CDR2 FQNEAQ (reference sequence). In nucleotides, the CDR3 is TGTGCCAGCAGCGACGGGACAGGAAGCACCGGGGAGCTGTTTTTT. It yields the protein CASSDGTGSTGELFF.

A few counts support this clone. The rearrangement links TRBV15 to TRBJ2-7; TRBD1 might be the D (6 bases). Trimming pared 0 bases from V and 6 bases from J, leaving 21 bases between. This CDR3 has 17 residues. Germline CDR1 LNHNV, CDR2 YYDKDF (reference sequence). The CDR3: CATSRDRVGGRGVEQYF. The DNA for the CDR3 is TGTGCCACCAGCAGAGATCGAGTAGGGGGAAGAGGTGTCGAGCAGTACTTC.

The CDR3 sequence is CASSLGGSNSGSEYPYEQYF. The CDR3, as DNA: TGTGCCAGCAGCTTAGGGGGTTCAAACTCGGGTTCCGAGTACCCCTACGAGCAGTACTTC. The chain employs TRBV7-8 and TRBJ2-7; D gene uncertain. Trimming took 1 base from V and 2 from J, leaving 27 bases between them. The CDR3 consists of 20 residues. Looked up from germline, CDR1 is SGHVS and CDR2 is FQNEAQ.

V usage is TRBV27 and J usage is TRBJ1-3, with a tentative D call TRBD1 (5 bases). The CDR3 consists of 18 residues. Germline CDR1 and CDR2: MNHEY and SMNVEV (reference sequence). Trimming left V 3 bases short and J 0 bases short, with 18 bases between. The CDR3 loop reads CASSLTWGREDSGNTIYF. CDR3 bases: TGTGCCAGCAGTTTGACCTGGGGCAGGGAAGACTCTGGAAACACCATATATTTT.

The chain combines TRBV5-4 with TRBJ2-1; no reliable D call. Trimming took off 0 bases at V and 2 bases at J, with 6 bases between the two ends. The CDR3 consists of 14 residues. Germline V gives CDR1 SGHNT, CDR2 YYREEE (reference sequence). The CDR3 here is CASSLEGPYNEQFF. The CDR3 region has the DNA TGTGCCAGCAGCTTGGAAGGACCCTACAATGAGCAGTTCTTC.

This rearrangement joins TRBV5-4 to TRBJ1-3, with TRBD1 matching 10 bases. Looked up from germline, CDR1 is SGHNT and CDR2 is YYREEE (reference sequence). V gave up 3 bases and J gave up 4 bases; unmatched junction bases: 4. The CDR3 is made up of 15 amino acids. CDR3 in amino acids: CASSSGTGAGNTIYF. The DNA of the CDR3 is TGTGCCAGCAGCTCCGGGACAGGGGCAGGAAACACCATATATTTT.

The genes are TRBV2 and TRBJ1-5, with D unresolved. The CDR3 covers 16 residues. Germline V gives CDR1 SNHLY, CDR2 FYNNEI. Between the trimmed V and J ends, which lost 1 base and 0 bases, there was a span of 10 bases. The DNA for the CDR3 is TGTGCCAGCAGTGAAGATCGCGCCTATAGCAATCAGCCCCAGCATTTT. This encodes CASSEDRAYSNQPQHF.

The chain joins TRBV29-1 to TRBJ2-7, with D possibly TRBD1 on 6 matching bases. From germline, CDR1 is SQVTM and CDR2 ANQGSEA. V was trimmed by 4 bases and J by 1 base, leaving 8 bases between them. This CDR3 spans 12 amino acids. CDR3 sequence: CSVGTESYEQYF. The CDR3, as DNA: TGCAGCGTTGGGACAGAGTCCTACGAGCAGTACTTC.

The CDR3 loop is CASIPTATYYEQYF. CDR3 nucleotide sequence: TGTGCCAGCATCCCGACAGCTACATACTACGAGCAGTACTTC. V is TRBV6-1 and J is TRBJ2-7; weak D call: TRBD1 (5 bases). The CDR3 sequence is 14 residues long. Germline-derived CDR1 and CDR2 are MNHNS and SASEGT. The V end lost 7 bases, the J end lost 3 bases, and 16 bases lay between the germline ends.

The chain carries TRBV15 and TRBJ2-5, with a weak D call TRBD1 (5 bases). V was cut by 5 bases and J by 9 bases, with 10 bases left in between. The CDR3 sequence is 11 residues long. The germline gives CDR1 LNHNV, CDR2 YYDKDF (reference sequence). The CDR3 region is CATSLAGSQYF. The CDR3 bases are TGTGCCACCAGCCTTGCAGGGTCCCAGTACTTC. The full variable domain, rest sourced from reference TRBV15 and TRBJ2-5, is DAMVIQNPRYQVTQFGKPVTLSCSQTLNHNVMYWYQQKSSQAPKLLFHYYDKDFNNEADTPDNFQSRRPNTSFCFLDIRSPGLGDTAMYLCATSLAGSQYFGPGTRLLVL.

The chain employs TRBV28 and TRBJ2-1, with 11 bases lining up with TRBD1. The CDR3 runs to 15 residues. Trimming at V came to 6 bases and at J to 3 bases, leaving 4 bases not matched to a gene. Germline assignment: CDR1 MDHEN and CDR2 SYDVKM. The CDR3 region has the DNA TGTGCCAGCAGGCCCGGGACAGGGGGCTACAATGAGCAGTTCTTC. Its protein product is CASRPGTGGYNEQFF.